The next 2 T cell receptor beta chains were all read from a single sample in a study of T cells after yellow fever vaccination. TCRdb fed the 5' RACE reads into MiXCR, producing one record per CDR3 protein. Of a few hundred thousand distinct CDR3 sequences detected, around 6.8% appear once; the ten largest clones hold 15% to 20%. Source: PBMCs, taken roughly 47 days after the first yellow fever vaccination. All receptors derive from a man between 18 and 35 years old who received the YFV17D yellow fever vaccine.

This clonotype came up many times. The chain links TRBV5-1 to TRBJ1-1; D ambiguous. The CDR3 covers 14 residues. V shed 0 bases and J shed 2 bases, with 8 bases lying between them. The germline CDR1 and CDR2 sequences are SGHRS and YFSETQ. The CDR3 DNA follows: TGCGCCAGCAGCTTGGGACCTCTCAACACTGAAGCTTTCTTT. It codes for CASSLGPLNTEAFF.

The table lists this clonotype with many counts. The CDR3 here is CASRLRNWPPYNEQFF. The DNA for the CDR3 is TGCGCCAGCAGACTCCGAAATTGGCCGCCTTACAATGAGCAGTTCTTC. The V and J genes are TRBV5-1 and TRBJ2-1; D not certain. V gave up 5 bases and J gave up 4 bases, with 19 bases separating them. There are 16 residues in the CDR3. Germline values: CDR1 SGHRS, CDR2 YFSETQ.